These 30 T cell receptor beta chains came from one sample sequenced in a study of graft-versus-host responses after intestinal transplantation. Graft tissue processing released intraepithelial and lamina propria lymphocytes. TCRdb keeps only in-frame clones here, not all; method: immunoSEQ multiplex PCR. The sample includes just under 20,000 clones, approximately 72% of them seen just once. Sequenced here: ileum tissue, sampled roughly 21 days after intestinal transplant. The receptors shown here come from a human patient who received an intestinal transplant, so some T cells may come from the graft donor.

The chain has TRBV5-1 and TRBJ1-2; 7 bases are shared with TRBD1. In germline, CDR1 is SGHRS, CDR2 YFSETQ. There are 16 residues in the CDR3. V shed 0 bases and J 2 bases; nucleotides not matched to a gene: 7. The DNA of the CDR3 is TGCGCCAGCAGCTTGGAATACGTAGGGGGCAACTATGGCTACACCTTC. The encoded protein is CASSLEYVGGNYGYTF. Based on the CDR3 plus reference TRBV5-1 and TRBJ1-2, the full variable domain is KAGVTQTPRYLIKTRGQQVTLSCSPISGHRSVSWYQQTPGQGLQFLFEYFSETQRNKGNFPGRFSGRQFSNSRSEMNVSTLELGDSALYLCASSLEYVGGNYGYTFGSGTRLTVV.

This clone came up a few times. CDR3 in amino acids: CASTQPLGSSYEQYF. DNA of the CDR3: TGTGCCAGCACCCAACCTTTGGGCAGCTCCTACGAGCAGTACTTC. V and J are TRBV6-6 and TRBJ2-7, with no clear D. CDR1 is MNHNY, CDR2 SVGAGI, per germline (reference sequence). The CDR3 length is 15 residues. V lost 7 bases and J lost 0, with 16 bases in between.

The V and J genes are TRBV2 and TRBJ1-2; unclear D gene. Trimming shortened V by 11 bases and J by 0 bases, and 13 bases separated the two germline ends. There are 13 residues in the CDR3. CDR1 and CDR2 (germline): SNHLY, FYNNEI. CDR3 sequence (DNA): TGTGCCGGTGAAGGAGCAACTAACTATGGCTACACCTTC. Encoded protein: CAGEGATNYGYTF.

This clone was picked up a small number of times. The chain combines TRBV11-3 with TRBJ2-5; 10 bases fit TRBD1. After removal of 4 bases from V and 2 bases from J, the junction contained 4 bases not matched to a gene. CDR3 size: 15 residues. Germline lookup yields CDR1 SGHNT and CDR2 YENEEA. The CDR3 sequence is CASSSRTGGQETQYF. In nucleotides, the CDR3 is TGTGCCAGCAGCTCCCGGACAGGGGGGCAAGAGACCCAGTACTTC.

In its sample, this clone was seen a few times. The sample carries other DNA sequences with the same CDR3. The CDR3 region has the DNA TGTGCCAGCAGCTTAGCTCAGGGGTTGAATTCACCCCTCCACTTT. Its protein product is CASSLAQGLNSPLHF. The chain couples TRBV7-2 to TRBJ1-6; the D gene is possibly TRBD1 (6 bases). V was trimmed by 0 bases and J by 7 bases, leaving 10 bases between them. There are 15 residues in the CDR3. CDR1 and CDR2 from the germline V gene are SGHTA and FQGNSA.

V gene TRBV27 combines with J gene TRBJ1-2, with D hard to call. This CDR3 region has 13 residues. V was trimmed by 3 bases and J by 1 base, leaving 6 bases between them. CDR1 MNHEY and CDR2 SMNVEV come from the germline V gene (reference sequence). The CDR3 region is CASSFRYNYGYTF. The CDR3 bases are TGTGCCAGCAGTTTTCGGTATAACTATGGCTACACCTTC.

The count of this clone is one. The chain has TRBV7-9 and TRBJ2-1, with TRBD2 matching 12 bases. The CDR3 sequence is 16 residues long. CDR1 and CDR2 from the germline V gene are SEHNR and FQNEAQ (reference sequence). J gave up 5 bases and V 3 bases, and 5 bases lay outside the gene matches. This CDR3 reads CASSLTSGSLHNEQFF. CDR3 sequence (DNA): TGTGCCAGCAGCTTGACTAGCGGGAGTCTCCACAATGAGCAGTTCTTC.

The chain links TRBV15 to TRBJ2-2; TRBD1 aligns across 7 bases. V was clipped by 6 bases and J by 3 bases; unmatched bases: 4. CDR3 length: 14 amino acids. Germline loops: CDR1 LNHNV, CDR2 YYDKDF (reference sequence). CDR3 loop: CATRTGRDTGELFF. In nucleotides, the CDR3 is TGTGCCACCAGGACAGGGAGAGACACCGGGGAGCTGTTTTTT. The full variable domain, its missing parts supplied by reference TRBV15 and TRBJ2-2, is DAMVIQNPRYQVTQFGKPVTLSCSQTLNHNVMYWYQQKSSQAPKLLFHYYDKDFNNEADTPDNFQSRRPNTSFCFLDIRSPGLGDTAMYLCATRTGRDTGELFFGEGSRLTVL.

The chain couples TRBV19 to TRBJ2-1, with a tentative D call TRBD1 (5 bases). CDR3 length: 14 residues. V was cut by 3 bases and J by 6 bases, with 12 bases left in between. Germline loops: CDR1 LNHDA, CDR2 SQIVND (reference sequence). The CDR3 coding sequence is TGTGCCAGTAGTATTAGGGGTGGGCGCAATGAGCAGTTCTTC. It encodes CASSIRGGRNEQFF.

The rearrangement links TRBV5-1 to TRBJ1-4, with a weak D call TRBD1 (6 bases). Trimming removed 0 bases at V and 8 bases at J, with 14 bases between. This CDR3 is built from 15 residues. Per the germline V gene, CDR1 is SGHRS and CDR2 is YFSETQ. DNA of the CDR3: TGCGCCAGCAGCTTGGAAGGGGGGGAGGTCGAAAAACTGTTTTTT. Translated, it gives CASSLEGGEVEKLFF.

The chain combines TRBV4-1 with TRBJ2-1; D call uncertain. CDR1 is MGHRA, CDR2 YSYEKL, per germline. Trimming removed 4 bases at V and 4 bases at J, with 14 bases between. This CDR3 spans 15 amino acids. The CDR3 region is CASSLTTGSYNEQFF. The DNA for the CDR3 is TGCGCCAGCAGCCTGACCACGGGTTCTTACAATGAGCAGTTCTTC.

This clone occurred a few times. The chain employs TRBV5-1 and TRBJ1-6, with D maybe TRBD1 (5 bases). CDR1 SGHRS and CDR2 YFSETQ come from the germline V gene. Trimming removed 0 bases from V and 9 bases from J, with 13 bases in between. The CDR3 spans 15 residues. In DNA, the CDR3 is TGCGCCAGCAGCTTGGTAGGGCAGGGATTTTCACCCCTCCACTTT. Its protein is CASSLVGQGFSPLHF.

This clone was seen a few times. The CDR3 protein is CASSQDLVIYEQYF. The CDR3 DNA follows: TGTGCCAGCAGCCAAGATTTAGTGATCTACGAGCAGTACTTC. The V call is TRBV4-2, the J call TRBJ2-7; D not resolved. Trimming cost V 0 bases and J 3 bases, with 9 bases left between them. Per the germline V gene, CDR1 is LGHNA and CDR2 is YNFKEQ. This CDR3 region has 14 residues.

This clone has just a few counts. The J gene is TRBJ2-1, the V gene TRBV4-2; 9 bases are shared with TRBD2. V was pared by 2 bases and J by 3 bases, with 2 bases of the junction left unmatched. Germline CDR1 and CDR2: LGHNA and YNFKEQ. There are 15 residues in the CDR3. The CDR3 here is CASSQIAGDYNEQFF. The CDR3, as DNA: TGTGCCAGCAGCCAAATAGCGGGGGACTACAATGAGCAGTTCTTC.

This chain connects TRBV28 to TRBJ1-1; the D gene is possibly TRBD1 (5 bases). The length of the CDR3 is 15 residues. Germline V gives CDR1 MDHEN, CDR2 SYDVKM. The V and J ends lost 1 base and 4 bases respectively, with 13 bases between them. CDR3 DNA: TGTGCCAGCAGTTTATTCGCGCAGGGAAGCACTGAAGCTTTCTTT. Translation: CASSLFAQGSTEAFF.

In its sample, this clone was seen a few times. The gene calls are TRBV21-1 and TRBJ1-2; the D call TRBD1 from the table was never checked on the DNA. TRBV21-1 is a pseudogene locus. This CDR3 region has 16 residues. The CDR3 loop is CASSIRTGKANYGYTF. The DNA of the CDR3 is TGTGCCAGCAGCATAAGGACAGGGAAAGCTAACTATGGCTACACCTTC.

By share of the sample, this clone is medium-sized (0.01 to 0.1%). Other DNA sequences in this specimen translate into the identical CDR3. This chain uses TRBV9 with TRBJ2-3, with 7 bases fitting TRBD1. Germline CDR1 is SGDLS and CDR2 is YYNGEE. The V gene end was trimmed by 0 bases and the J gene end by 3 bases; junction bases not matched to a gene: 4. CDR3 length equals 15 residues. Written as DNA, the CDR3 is TGTGCCAGCAGCGTAGAGGGGGCCGTGACAGATACGCAGTATTTT. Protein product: CASSVEGAVTDTQYF.

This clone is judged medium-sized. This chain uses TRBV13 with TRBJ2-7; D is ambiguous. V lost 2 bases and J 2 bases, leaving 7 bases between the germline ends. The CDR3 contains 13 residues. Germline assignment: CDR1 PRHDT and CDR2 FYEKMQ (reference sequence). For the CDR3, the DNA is TGTGCCAGCAGCTTATCCGAGACCTACGAGCAGTACTTC. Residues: CASSLSETYEQYF.

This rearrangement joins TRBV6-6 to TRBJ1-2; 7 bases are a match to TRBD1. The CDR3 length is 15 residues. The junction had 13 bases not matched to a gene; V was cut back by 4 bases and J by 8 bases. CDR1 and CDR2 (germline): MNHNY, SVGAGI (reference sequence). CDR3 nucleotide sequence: TGTGCCAGCAGTTCAGGGGACAGATTGATTATGGGCTACACCTTC. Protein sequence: CASSSGDRLIMGYTF.

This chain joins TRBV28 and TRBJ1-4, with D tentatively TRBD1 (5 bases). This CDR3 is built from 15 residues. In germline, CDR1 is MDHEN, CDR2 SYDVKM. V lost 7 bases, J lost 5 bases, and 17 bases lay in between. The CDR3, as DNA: TGTGCCAGCAAGAAACGGTGGGGCTCCAATGAAAAACTGTTTTTT. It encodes CASKKRWGSNEKLFF. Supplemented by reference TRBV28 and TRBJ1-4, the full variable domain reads DVKVTQSSRYLVKRTGEKVFLECVQDMDHENMFWYRQDPGLGLRLIYFSYDVKMKEKGDIPEGYSVSREKKERFSLILESASTNQTSMYLCASKKRWGSNEKLFFGSGTQLSVL.

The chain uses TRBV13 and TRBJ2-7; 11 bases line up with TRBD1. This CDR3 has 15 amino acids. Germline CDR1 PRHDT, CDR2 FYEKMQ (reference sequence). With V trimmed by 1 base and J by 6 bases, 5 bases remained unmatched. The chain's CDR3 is CASSLAGQGASEQYF. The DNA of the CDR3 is TGTGCCAGCAGCTTAGCAGGACAGGGGGCTTCCGAGCAGTACTTC.

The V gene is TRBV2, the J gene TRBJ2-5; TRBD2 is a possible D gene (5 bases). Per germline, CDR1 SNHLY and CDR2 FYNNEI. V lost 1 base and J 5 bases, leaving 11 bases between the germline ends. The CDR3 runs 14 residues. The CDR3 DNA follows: TGTGCCAGCAGTGAAGGGCGGGCAATGGAGACCCAGTACTTC. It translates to CASSEGRAMETQYF.

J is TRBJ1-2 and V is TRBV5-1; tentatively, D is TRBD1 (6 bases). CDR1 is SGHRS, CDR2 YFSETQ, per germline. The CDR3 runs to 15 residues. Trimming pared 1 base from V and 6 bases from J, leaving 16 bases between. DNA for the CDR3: TGCGCCAGCAGCTTGCGTTCTCACAGGGTCCATGGCTACACCTTC. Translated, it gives CASSLRSHRVHGYTF.

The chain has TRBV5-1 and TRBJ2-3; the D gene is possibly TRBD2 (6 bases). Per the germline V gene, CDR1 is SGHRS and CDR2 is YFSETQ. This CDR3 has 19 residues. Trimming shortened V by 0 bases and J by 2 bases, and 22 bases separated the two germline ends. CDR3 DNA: TGCGCCAGCAGCTTGGGACTAGGGTCAGGTGCCCAGTTCACAGATACGCAGTATTTT. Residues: CASSLGLGSGAQFTDTQYF.

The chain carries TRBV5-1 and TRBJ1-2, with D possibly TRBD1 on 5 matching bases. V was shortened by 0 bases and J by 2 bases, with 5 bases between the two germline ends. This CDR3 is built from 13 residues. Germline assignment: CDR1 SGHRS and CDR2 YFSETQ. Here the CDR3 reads CASSLGQNYGYTF. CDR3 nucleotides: TGCGCCAGCAGCTTGGGACAGAACTATGGCTACACCTTC.

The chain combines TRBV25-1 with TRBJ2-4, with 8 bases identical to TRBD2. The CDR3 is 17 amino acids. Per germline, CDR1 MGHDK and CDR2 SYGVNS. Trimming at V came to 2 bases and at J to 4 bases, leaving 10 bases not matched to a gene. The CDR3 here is CASSENYGGGTKNIQYF. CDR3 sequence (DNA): TGTGCCAGCAGTGAAAATTACGGGGGGGGTACTAAAAACATTCAGTACTTC.

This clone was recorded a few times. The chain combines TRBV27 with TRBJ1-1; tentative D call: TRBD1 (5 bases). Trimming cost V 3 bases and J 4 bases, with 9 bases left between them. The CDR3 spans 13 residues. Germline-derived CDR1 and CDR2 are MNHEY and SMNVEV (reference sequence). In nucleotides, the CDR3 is TGTGCCAGCAGTTTGGGCAGGGCCACTGAAGCTTTCTTT. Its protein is CASSLGRATEAFF.

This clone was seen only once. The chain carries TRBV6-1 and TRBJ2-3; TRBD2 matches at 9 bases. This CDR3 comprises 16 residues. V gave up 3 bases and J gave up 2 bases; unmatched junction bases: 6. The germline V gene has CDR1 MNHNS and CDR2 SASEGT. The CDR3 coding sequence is TGTGCCAGCAGTGAGAGGGCGGGGGGGCTCACAGATACGCAGTATTTT. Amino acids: CASSERAGGLTDTQYF.

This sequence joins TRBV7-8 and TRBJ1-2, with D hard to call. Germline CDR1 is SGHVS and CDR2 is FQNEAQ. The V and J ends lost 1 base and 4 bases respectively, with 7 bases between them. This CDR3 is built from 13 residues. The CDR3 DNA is TGTGCCAGCAGCTTAGTATCTAGCTATGGCTACACCTTC. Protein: CASSLVSSYGYTF.

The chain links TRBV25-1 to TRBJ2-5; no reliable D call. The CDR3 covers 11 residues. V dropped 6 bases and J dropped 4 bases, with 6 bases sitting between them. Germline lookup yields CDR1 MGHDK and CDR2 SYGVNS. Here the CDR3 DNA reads TGTGCCAGCAGCCTAACAGAGACCCAGTACTTC. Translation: CASSLTETQYF.